Listed below are T cell receptor beta chains from one sample, sequenced in a study of T cell repertoires in cytomegalovirus infection. TCRdb independently ran MiXCR on the reads; one entry per CDR3 protein. The table has about 130,000 distinct CDR3 sequences, roughly 9% seen once. Input material: PBMCs. The receptor set was obtained from a human donor in good health (CMV status not recorded). Some clones in this sample may be carry-over from other donors' samples. The conserved cysteine and the conserved F or W are not part of the CDR3 here. Fields, in order: J gene, clone size, V gene, CDR3 protein. The size field is filled for only some rows; it gives once, few, many or a size class.

TRBJ2-5 many TRBV5-5 ASSLEGQGRGVGETQY
TRBJ1-1 many TRBV14 ASSQANTEAF
TRBJ2-3 many TRBV5-4 ASSLENPGTDTQY
TRBJ2-1 - TRBV7-2 ASSLTATGLNNEQF
TRBJ2-3 - TRBV29-1 SVTRGPDTQY
TRBJ1-1 - TRBV2 ASNSNRDTEAF
TRBJ2-1 many TRBV7-9 ASSSGTHNNEQF
TRBJ1-4 many TRBV5-1 ASSEQPRGITNEKLF
TRBJ2-2 many TRBV7-6 ASSLGGIGELF
TRBJ2-5 - TRBV28 ASSSSGGALETQY
TRBJ2-1 - TRBV5-5 ASSLGLSYEQF
TRBJ2-4 many TRBV7-3 ASSLKGFGTSKNIQY
TRBJ2-1 many TRBV27 ASSSELRGLNNEQF
TRBJ1-1 many TRBV7-9 ASSSNRGNTEAF
TRBJ2-3 many TRBV6-5 ASSYGGKTDTQY
TRBJ1-1 - TRBV30 AWRAGSSSEAF
TRBJ1-2 many TRBV6-5 ASSYGTGTSDYGYT
TRBJ2-3 many TRBV28 ASSSGVQDTQY
TRBJ2-2 - TRBV20-1 SARGRTGATGELF
TRBJ1-2 few TRBV20-1 SAGRRLTRDRELYNYGYT
TRBJ2-6 - TRBV7-9 ASSFGQGGAGANVLT
TRBJ1-1 - TRBV6-6 ASSSGGTEAF
TRBJ2-2 many TRBV5-6 ASREGVLPGELF
TRBJ1-2 few TRBV20-1 SAREGEDGYT
TRBJ2-2 - TRBV29-1 SVESRDRTNTGELF
TRBJ2-3 - TRBV7-2 ASSLYWDGTDTQY
TRBJ2-6 few TRBV2 ASTLGFTGANVLT
TRBJ1-3 - TRBV28 ASSSLGQAHSSGNTIY
TRBJ1-1 many TRBV19 ASKGTGGAFTEAF
TRBJ1-1 many TRBV6-5 ASSYSSGTGGRAEAF
TRBJ1-1 many TRBV7-9 ASSLIGPNTEAF
TRBJ1-2 many TRBV5-4 ASSLRSNYGYT
TRBJ2-7 many TRBV11-3 ASSIDSHEQY
TRBJ2-2 few TRBV7-4 ASSASGGTGELF
TRBJ2-3 many TRBV4-1 ASSREPGQGLTDTQY
TRBJ1-1 few TRBV19 ASTRDWVTEAF
TRBJ2-5 few TRBV3-1 ASSPRAISQETQY
TRBJ1-1 - TRBV5-6 ASSLGAKSTEAF
TRBJ2-1 many TRBV7-2 ASSLALGLAGGLVEQF
TRBJ1-1 many TRBV27 ASSVQGFTEAF
TRBJ2-1 - TRBV6-5 ASSPWGTVYNEQF
TRBJ2-7 many TRBV5-1 ASATGTGVPYEQY
TRBJ2-3 many TRBV6-6 ASRAPGEDTQY
TRBJ2-3 many TRBV29-1 SVEVADADTQY
TRBJ2-1 many TRBV28 ASTLKTGRFNEQF
TRBJ2-7 many TRBV11-2 ASSSHGEIPYEQY
TRBJ2-2 many TRBV14 ASSRDRGGELF
TRBJ2-1 many TRBV7-8 ASSARLAGGSYNEQF
TRBJ2-1 many TRBV5-6 ASSPRGLADRYNELF
TRBJ1-4 many TRBV9 ASSGDSEKLF
TRBJ1-2 few TRBV7-9 ASSPGLGGYT
TRBJ1-5 - TRBV28 ASSLGGNSNQPQH
TRBJ1-2 few TRBV5-1 ASSFSGSNYGYT